The clone carrying this T cell receptor beta chain was seen once. The source of the sample is a study of blood T cell repertoires in COVID-19. V lost 7 bases and J 0 bases, leaving 9 bases between the germline ends. Germline CDR1 is LNHDA and CDR2 is SQIVND (reference sequence). This CDR3 spans 13 amino acids. The table came from immunoSEQ multiplex PCR; TCRdb's copy has only in-frame clones and leaves some out. The sample carries 40,000 to 50,000 clones, 86% recorded once. Clinical history as reported by participants underpinned cohort assignment. This receptor was taken from a woman aged 45-65 years who had recovered from COVID-19. V usage is TRBV19 and J usage is TRBJ1-2; tentative D call: TRBD1 (6 bases). Sequencing was performed on PBMCs or T cells enriched from blood (not recorded which). CDR3 DNA sequence: TGTGCCAGTACTGAGGGGGCTAACTATGGCTACACCTTC. This translates into CASTEGANYGYTF.